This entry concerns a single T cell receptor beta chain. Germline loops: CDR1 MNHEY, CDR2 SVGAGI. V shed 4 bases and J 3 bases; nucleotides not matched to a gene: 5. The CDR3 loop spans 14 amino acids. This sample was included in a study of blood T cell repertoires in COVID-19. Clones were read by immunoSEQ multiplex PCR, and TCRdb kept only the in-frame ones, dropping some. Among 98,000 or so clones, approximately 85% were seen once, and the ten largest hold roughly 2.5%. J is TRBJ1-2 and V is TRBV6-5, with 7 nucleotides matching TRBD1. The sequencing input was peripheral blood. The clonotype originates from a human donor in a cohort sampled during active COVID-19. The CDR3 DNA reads TGTGCCAGCAGTTGGACAGGTGGATACTATGGCTACACCTTC. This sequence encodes CASSWTGGYYGYTF.